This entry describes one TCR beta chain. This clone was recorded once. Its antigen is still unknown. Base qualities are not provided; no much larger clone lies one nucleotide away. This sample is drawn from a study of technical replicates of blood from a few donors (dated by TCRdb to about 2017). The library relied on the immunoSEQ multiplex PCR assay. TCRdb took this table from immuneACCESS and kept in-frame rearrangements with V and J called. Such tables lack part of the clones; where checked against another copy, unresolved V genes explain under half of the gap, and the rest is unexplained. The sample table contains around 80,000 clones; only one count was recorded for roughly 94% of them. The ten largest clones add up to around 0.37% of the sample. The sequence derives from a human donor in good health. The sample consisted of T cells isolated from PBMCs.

The CDR3 region has the sequence CASSESPAGSQETQYF. The nucleotides are TGTGCCAGCAGTGAAAGCCCCGCAGGGTCCCAAGAGACCCAGTACTTC. The sequence links TRBV2 to TRBJ2-5; matching of 5 bases hints at TRBD1 as the D gene. V is shortened by 2 bases, J by 1 base, and the region joining them spans 14 bases. Sequences SNHLY (CDR1) and FYNNEI (CDR2) are obtained from the germline V gene. Including the terminal cysteine and phenylalanine, the CDR3 comprises 16 residues. CDR3 DNA only is kept here, 48 bases in frame from base 1.